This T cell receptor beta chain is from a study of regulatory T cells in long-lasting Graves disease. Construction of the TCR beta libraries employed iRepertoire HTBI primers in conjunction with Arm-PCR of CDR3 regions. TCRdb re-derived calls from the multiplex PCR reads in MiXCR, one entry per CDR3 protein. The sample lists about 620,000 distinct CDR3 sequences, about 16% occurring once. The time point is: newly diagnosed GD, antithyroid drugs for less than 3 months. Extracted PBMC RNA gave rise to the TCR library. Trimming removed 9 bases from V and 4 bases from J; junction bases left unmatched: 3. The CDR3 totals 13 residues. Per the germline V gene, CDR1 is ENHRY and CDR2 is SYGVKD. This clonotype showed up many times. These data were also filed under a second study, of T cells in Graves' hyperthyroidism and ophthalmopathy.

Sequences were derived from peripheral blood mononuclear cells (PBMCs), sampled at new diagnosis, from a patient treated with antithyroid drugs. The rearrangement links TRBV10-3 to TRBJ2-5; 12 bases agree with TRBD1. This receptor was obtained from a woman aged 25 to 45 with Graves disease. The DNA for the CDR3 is TGTGCCATAGGGACAGGGGGCAGAGAGACCCAGTACTTC. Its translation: CAIGTGGRETQYF.